What follows describes a single T cell receptor beta chain. There is no known antigen for this receptor. The entry originates in a study of monozygotic twins with inflammatory bowel disease (dated by TCRdb to about 2019). With respect to the entire study: A total of approximately 28 monozygotic twin pairs were included in the full study, comprising nine German pairs (four IBD-concordant, five IBD-discordant) and 19 IBD-discordant Danish pairs. The search for disease-associated traits relied mainly on comparing IBD patients with their genetically identical healthy co-twins within discordant pairs. Each individual had, on average, about 151 000 unique TCRalpha sequences and 181 000 unique TCRbeta sequences available for analysis.

Overall results and qualifications from the work: The results gave no support for a single strong signal or clonotype linked to IBD. Because patients were on differing immunosuppressive treatments, the repertoires may have picked up extra background noise and inter-individual variability. Compared with healthy twins, IBD patients shared fewer clonotypes with other individuals, and the difference was most pronounced in patients with signs of disease activity. The analysis was unable to tell apart different T cell subtypes. IBD patients had lower TCRbeta repertoire diversity, measured by the inverse Simpson index, than their healthy co-twins. No difference in repertoire similarity was observed between concordant and discordant twins, possibly owing to limited statistical power.

Libraries were constructed by 5' RACE. The input for every TCR library was around 3,600 ng of total RNA. For each sample, cDNA synthesis was carried out in eight separate reactions using SMARTScribe reverse transcriptase. During cDNA synthesis, template switching was used to introduce unique molecular identifiers that contained a 6-nucleotide sample barcode. TCRalpha and TCRbeta cDNA was amplified in two nested PCRs of about 17 and 10 cycles, and bead purification was carried out after each PCR. Before amplification, the cDNA was treated with uracil DNA-glycosylase and purified using the QIAquick PCR purification kit. The second PCR added Illumina TruSeq-compatible adapters along with sample-specific barcodes. Library quality and concentration were checked on TapeStation and Qubit, and libraries were pooled at around 4.9 ng each. Pooled libraries were sequenced on an Illumina HiSeq2500 single-index Rapid Run with 2 x 100 bp reads and custom sequencing primers. The paper's data handling went like this. MiGEC version 1.2.6 was used for UMI-based consensus assembly to correct PCR and sequencing errors. MiXCR version 2.1.1 was used for V(D)J alignment, clonotype assembly and CDR3 extraction. To normalise gene usage, clonotype sharing and MAIT/NKT TCR abundance, the top 1000, 10 000 and 20 000 clonotypes in each sample were analysed. Diversity was computed as the inverse Simpson index with the vegan R package after downsampling to 27 000 UMIs. Paired Mann-Whitney U tests on discordant twin pairs were used, with Benjamini-Hochberg multiple-testing correction. TCRdb reprocessed the reads into one record per CDR3 protein sequence, lacking DNA. The V and J calls and clone size come from TCRdb's table, not from the authors' own analysis. The table for this sample records under 150,000 distinct CDR3 sequences. Roughly 2.5% of the sample is held by the ten biggest clonotypes.

From the cysteine through the phenylalanine, the CDR3 covers 15 amino acids. DNA was not recorded. CDR1 SGHRS and CDR2 YFSETQ are derived from the germline V gene. From each donor, an approximately 2.5 ml peripheral blood sample was drawn into PAXgene tubes and stored at -80 degrees C. Without T cell sorting, total RNA was isolated from whole blood using the PAXgene blood miRNA kit on an automated QIAcube. Peripheral blood from monozygotic twin pairs who were concordant or discordant for inflammatory bowel disease underwent deep TCRalpha and TCRbeta repertoire profiling using unique molecular barcoding. Smoking habits were recorded for all twin pairs, and individuals were classified as current, former or never smokers.

The rearrangement combines TRBV5-1 with TRBJ1-5; TCRdb gives TRBD1 as the D gene, but with no DNA this cannot be confirmed. Specimen: blood. This TCR was sampled from a human donor with ulcerative colitis or Crohn's disease, or a healthy co-twin of an affected twin (not recorded which). Here the CDR3 is given as CASSLKGRSNQPQHF.